This entry is about one T cell receptor beta chain. The draw of peripheral blood yielded ten milliliters from each donor. Isolation recovered at least 6 million PBMCs from every sample. Together with a sample-barcoded 5' primer, a J-beta primer mix was included in a second PCR lasting about 7 to 12 cycles. TCRdb re-called the 5' RACE reads through MiXCR, storing one row per CDR3 protein. The sample yields some 290,000 distinct CDR3 sequences, about 25% seen once. The data are from a study of blood T cells in healthy people across ages. V gave up 6 bases and J gave up 3 bases; unmatched junction bases: 5. The CDR3 is made up of 13 amino acids. Germline CDR1 SNHLY, CDR2 FYNNEI.

The sample consisted of blood. This receptor was identified in a woman in her seventies in good health. The chain carries TRBV2 and TRBJ2-7; 7 bases match TRBD2. The DNA for the CDR3 is TGTGCCAGCAGGGCCGGGAGGTACTACGAGCAGTACTTC. Protein product: CASRAGRYYEQYF.